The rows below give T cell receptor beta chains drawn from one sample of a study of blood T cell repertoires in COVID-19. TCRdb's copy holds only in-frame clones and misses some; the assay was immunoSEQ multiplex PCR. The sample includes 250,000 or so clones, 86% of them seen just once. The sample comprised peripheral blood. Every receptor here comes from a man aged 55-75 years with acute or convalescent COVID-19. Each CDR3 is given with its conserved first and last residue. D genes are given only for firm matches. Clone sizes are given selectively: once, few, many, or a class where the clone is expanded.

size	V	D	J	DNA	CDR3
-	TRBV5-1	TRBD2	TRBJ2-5	TGCGCCAGCAGCTTGGAGCTAGCGGGAGGGCGAGAGACCCAGTACTTC	CASSLELAGGRETQYF
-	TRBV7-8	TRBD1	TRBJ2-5	TGTGCCAGCAGCTTACTGACAGGGTCAGAGACCCAGTACTTC	CASSLLTGSETQYF
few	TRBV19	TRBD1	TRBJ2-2	TGTGCCAGTAGTTTTCGGGACAGGCGCACCGGGGAGCTGTTTTTT	CASSFRDRRTGELFF
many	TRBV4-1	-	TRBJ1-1	TGCGCCAGCAGCCCCTCCGCCCGCCAGTCAGTCACTGAAGCTTTCTTT	CASSPSARQSVTEAFF
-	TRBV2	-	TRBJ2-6	TGTGCCAGCAGTGCAGGGGTTGGGGCCAACGTCCTGACTTTC	CASSAGVGANVLTF
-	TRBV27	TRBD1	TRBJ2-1	TGTGCCAGCAGTTTAGACCCCGGGACAGCCGGCAATGAGCAGTTCTTC	CASSLDPGTAGNEQFF
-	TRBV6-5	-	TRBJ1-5	TGTGCCAGCAGTCGACAGAACAATCAGCCCCAGCATTTT	CASSRQNNQPQHF
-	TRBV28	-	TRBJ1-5	TGTGCCAGCAGCCCCGGAGGGGCTGAGGGCAATCAGCCCCAGCATTTT	CASSPGGAEGNQPQHF
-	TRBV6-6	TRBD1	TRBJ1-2	TGTGCCAGCAGTTACAATTTGGCAGGGGGCCAGGGTGGCTACACCTTC	CASSYNLAGGQGGYTF
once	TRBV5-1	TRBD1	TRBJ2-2	TGCGCCAGCAGCCGGGGGGACAGGGTCTTCACCGGGGAGCTGTTTTTT	CASSRGDRVFTGELFF
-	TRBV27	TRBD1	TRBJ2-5	TGTGCCAGCAGTCCCTATCGGACAGGGGAGGGAGAGACCCAGTACTTC	CASSPYRTGEGETQYF
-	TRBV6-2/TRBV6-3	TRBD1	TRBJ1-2	TGTGCCAGCAGCCCGGACAGGGGAACTGGCTACACCTTC	CASSPDRGTGYTF
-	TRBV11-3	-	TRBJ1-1	TGTGCCAGCAGCTTACTCGAGGGACACCAGAACACTGAAGCTTTCTTT	CASSLLEGHQNTEAFF
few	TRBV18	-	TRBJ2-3	TGTGCCAGCTCACCGTCTCCTAGTGCGCAGTATTTT	CASSPSPSAQYF
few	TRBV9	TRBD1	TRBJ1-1	TGTGCCAGCAGCGTAGGGACAGGGGGTTTACGGAACACTGAAGCTTTCTTT	CASSVGTGGLRNTEAFF
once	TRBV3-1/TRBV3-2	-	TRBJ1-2	TGTGCCAGCAGCCAATCGCAGGCAGGCTTACATTTTGGCTACACCTTC	CASSQSQAGLHFGYTF
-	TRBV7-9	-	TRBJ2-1	TGTGCCAGCAACCACCCGGCGGACAATGAGCAGTTCTTC	CASNHPADNEQFF
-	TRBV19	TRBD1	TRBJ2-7	TGTGCCAGTAGTCCCGGGACAGATCCATCCTACGAGCAGTACTTC	CASSPGTDPSYEQYF
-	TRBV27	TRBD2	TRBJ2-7	TGTGCCAGCAGTCGGAAGGGCCTAGCGGGACTCGACGAGCAGTACTTC	CASSRKGLAGLDEQYF
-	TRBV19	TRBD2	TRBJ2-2	TGTGCCAGTAGGTCTAGCGGGAACACCGGGGAGCTGTTTTTT	CASRSSGNTGELFF
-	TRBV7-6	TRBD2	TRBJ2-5	TGTGCCAGCAGCTTAACAGCGGGGGAGATTGAAGAGACCCAGTACTTC	CASSLTAGEIEETQYF
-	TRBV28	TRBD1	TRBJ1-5	TGTGCCAGCAGTTTACTCCCGGGACAGGACCTATCAGGACATTTT	CASSLLPGQDLSGHF
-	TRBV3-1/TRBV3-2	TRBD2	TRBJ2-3	TGTGCCAGCAGCCAAGACGCGGGAGGTTCAGATACGCAGTATTTT	CASSQDAGGSDTQYF
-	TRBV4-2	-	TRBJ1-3	TGTGCCAGCAGCCAAGATTTGGACACCTCTGGAAACACCATATATTTT	CASSQDLDTSGNTIYF
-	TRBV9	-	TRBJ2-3	TGTGCCAGCAGCTTCGAGCGGGTGGGCACAGATACGCAGTATTTT	CASSFERVGTDTQYF